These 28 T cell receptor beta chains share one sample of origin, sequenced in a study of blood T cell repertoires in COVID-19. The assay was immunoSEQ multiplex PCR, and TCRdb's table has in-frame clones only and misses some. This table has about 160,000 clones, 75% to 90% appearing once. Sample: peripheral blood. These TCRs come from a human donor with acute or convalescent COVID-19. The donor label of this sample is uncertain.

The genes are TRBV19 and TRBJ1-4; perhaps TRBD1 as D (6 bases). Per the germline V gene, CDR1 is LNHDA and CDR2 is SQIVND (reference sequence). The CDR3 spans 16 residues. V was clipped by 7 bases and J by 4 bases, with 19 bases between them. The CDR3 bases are TGTGCCAGTAAAATAGGGGGGGGCAGGAATAATGAAAAACTGTTTTTT. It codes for CASKIGGGRNNEKLFF.

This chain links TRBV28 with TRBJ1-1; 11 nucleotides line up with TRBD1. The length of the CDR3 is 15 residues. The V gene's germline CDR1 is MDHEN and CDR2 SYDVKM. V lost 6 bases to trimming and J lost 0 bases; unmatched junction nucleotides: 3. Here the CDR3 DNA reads TGTGCCAGCAGACGGACAGGGGGCATGAACACTGAAGCTTTCTTT. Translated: CASRRTGGMNTEAFF.

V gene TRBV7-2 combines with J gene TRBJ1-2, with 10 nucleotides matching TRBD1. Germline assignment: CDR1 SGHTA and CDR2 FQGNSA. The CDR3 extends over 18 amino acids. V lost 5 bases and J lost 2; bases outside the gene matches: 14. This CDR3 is CASSPRGGDRGANYGYTF. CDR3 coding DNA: TGTGCCAGCAGCCCCCGAGGAGGGGACAGGGGTGCGAACTATGGCTACACCTTC.

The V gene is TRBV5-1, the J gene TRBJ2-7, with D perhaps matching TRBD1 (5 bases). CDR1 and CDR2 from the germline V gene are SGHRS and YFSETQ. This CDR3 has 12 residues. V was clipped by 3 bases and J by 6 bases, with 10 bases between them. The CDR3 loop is CASSSDRGEQYF. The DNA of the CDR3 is TGCGCCAGCAGCTCCGACAGAGGCGAGCAGTACTTC.

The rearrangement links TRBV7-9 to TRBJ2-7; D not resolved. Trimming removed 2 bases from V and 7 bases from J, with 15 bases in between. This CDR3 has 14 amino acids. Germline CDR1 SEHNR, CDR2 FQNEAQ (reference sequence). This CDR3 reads CASSLLEPAREQYF. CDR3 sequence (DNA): TGTGCCAGCAGCTTATTGGAGCCCGCCCGAGAGCAGTACTTC.

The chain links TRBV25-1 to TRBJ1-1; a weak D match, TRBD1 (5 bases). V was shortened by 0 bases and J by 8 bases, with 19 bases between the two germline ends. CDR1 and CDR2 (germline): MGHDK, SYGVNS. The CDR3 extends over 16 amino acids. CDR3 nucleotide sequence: TGTGCCAGCAGTGAATACTCTTCCGGGACTCTTGGGGAAGCTTTCTTT. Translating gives CASSEYSSGTLGEAFF. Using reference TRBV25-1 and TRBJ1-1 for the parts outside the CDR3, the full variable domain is EADIYQTPRYLVIGTGKKITLECSQTMGHDKMYWYQQDPGMELHLIHYSYGVNSTEKGDLSSESTVSRIRTEHFPLTLESARPSHTSQYLCASSEYSSGTLGEAFFGQGTRLTVV.

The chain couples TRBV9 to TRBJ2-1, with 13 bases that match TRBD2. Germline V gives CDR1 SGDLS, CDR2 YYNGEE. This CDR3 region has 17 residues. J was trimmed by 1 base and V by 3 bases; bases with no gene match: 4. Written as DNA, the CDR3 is TGTGCCAGCAGCGCCGGGACTAGCGGGGCTTCCTACAATGAGCAGTTCTTC. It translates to CASSAGTSGASYNEQFF.

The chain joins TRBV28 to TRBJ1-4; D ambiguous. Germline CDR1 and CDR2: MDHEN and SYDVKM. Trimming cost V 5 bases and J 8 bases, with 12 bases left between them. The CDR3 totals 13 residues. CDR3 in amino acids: CASSRIFGEKLFF. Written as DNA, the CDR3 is TGTGCCAGCAGTCGAATCTTCGGGGAAAAACTGTTTTTT.

The CDR3 loop reads CASSRTGGFQETQYF. The CDR3 nucleotides are TGCGCCAGCAGCCGGACCGGGGGGTTCCAAGAGACCCAGTACTTC. The rearrangement uses TRBV5-1 and TRBJ2-5, with 7 bases matching TRBD2. Trimming at V came to 4 bases and at J to 1 base, leaving 7 bases not matched to a gene. From germline, CDR1 is SGHRS and CDR2 YFSETQ. There are 15 residues in the CDR3.

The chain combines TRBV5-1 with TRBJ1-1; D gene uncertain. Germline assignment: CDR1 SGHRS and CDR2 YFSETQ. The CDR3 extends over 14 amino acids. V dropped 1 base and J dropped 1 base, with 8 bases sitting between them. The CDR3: CASSLYPGNTEAFF. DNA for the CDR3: TGCGCCAGCAGCTTGTACCCAGGGAACACTGAAGCTTTCTTT. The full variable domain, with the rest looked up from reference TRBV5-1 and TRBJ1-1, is KAGVTQTPRYLIKTRGQQVTLSCSPISGHRSVSWYQQTPGQGLQFLFEYFSETQRNKGNFPGRFSGRQFSNSRSEMNVSTLELGDSALYLCASSLYPGNTEAFFGQGTRLTVV.

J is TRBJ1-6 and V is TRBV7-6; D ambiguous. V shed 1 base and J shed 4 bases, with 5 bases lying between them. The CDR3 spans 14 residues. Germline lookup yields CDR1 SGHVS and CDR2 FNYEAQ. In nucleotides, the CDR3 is TGTGCCAGCAGCTTAGGTCCTTATAATTCACCCCTCCACTTT. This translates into CASSLGPYNSPLHF.

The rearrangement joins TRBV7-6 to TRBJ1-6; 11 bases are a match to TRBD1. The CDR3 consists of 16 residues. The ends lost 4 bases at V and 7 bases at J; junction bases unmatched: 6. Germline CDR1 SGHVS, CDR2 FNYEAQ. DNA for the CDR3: TGTGCCAGCAGCTATCTGGGGACAGGGGGAAATTCACCCCTCCACTTT. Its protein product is CASSYLGTGGNSPLHF. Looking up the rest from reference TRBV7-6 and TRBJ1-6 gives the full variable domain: GAGVSQSPRYKVTKRGQDVALRCDPISGHVSLYWYRQALGQGPEFLTYFNYEAQQDKSGLPNDRFSAERPEGSISTLTIQRTEQRDSAMYRCASSYLGTGGNSPLHFGNGTRLTVT.

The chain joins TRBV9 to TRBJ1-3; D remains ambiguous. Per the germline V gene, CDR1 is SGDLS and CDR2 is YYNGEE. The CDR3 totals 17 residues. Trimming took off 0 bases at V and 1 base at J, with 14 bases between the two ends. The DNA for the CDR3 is TGTGCCAGCAGCGTAGCGGGAGGGTGGGCTTCTGGAAACACCATATATTTT. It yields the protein CASSVAGGWASGNTIYF.

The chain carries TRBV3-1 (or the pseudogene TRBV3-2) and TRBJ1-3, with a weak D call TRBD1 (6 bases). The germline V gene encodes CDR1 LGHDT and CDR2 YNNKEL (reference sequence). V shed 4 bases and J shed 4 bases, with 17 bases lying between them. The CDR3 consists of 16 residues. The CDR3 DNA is TGTGCCAGCAGCCCGTTCGGGACATCTTCGGGAAACACCATATATTTT. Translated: CASSPFGTSSGNTIYF.

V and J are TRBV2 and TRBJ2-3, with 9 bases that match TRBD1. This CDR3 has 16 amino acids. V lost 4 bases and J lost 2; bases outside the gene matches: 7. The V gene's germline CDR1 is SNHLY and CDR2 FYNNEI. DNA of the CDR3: TGTGCCAGCAGTGTGAACAGGGGGCAAGTCACAGATACGCAGTATTTT. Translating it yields CASSVNRGQVTDTQYF.

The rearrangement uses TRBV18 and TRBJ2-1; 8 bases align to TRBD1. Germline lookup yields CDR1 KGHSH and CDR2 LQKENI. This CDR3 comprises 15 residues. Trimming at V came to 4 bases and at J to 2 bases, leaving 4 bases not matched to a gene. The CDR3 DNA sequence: TGTGCCAGCTCACACAGGGGGAACCCCTACAATGAGCAGTTCTTC. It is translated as CASSHRGNPYNEQFF. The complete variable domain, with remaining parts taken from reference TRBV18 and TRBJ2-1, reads NAGVMQNPRHLVRRRGQEARLRCSPMKGHSHVYWYRQLPEEGLKFMVYLQKENIIDESGMPKERFSAEFPKEGPSILRIQQVVRGDSAAYFCASSHRGNPYNEQFFGPGTRLTVL.

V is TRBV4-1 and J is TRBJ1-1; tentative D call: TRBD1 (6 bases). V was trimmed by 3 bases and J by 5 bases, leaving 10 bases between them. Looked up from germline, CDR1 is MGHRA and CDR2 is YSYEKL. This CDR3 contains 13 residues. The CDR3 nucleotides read TGCGCCAGCAGCCAGGGGGCAGGGACTGAAGCTTTCTTT. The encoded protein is CASSQGAGTEAFF.

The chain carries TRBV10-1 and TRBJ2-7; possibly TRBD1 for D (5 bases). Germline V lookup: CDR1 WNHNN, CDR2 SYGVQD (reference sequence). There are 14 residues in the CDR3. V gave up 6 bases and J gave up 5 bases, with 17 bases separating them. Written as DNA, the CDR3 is TGCGCCAGCAGCAGACTTCTTCAGGGCCACGAGCAGTACTTC. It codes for CASSRLLQGHEQYF.

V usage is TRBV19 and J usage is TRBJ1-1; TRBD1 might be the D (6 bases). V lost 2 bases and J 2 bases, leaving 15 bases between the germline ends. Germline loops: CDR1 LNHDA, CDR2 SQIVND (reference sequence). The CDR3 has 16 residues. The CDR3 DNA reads TGTGCCAGTAGTATAAAAAAACCGGGACAAAACACTGAAGCTTTCTTT. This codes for CASSIKKPGQNTEAFF.

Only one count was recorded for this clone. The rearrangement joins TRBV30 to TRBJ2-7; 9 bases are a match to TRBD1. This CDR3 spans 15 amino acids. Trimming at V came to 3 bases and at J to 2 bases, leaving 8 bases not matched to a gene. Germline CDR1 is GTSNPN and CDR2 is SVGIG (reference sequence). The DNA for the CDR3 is TGTGCCTGGAGGCCCCCGGGGGACAGGGCCTACGAGCAGTACTTC. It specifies CAWRPPGDRAYEQYF.

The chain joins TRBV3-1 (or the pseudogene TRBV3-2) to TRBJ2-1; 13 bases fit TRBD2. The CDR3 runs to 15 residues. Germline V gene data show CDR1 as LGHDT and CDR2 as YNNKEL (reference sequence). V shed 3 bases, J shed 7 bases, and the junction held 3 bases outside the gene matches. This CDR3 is CASSQTSGGSNEQFF. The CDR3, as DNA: TGTGCCAGCAGCCAGACTAGCGGGGGGTCGAATGAGCAGTTCTTC.

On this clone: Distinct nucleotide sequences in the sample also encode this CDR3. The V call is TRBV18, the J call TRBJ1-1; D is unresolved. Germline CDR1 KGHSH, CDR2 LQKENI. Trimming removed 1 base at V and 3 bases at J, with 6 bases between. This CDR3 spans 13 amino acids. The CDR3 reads CASSPRGDTEAFF. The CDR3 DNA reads TGTGCCAGCTCACCACGCGGGGACACTGAAGCTTTCTTT.

In DNA, the CDR3 is TGTGCTAGTGCTACCAGGGAGAACACTGAAGCTTTCTTT. Amino acids: CASATRENTEAFF. The chain carries TRBV12-5 and TRBJ1-1; TRBD1 is a possible D gene (5 bases). This CDR3 has 13 amino acids. CDR1 is LGHNT and CDR2 is FRNRAP in the germline V gene. V was trimmed by 7 bases and J by 1 base, leaving 10 bases between them. Variable domain in full (rest from reference TRBV12-5 and TRBJ1-1): DARVTQTPRHKVTEMGQEVTMRCQPILGHNTVFWYRQTMMQGLELLAYFRNRAPLDDSGMPKDRFSAEMPDATLATLKIQPSEPRDSAVYFCASATRENTEAFFGQGTRLTVV.

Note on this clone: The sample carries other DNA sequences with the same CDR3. As DNA, the CDR3 is TGTGCCAGTAGTATCCGGACAGACTATGGCTACACCTTC. This codes for CASSIRTDYGYTF. The chain is built from TRBV19 and TRBJ1-2, with D possibly matching TRBD1 (6 bases). The ends were cut back, 3 bases at V and 3 bases at J, with 8 bases in the middle. CDR3 length: 13 amino acids. Looked up from germline, CDR1 is LNHDA and CDR2 is SQIVND (reference sequence).

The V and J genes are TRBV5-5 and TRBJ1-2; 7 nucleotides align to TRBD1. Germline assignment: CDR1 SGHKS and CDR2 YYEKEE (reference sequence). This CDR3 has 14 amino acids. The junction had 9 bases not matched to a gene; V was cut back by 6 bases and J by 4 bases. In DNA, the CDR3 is TGTGCCAGCACCCATGTAACAGGGGCCTATGGCTACACCTTC. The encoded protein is CASTHVTGAYGYTF.

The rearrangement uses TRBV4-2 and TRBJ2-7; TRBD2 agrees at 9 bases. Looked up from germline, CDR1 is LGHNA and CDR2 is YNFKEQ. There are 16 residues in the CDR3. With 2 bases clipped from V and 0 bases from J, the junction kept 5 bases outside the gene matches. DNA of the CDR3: TGTGCCAGCAGCCAACTCAGCGGGGGGTTCTCCTACGAGCAGTACTTC. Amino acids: CASSQLSGGFSYEQYF.

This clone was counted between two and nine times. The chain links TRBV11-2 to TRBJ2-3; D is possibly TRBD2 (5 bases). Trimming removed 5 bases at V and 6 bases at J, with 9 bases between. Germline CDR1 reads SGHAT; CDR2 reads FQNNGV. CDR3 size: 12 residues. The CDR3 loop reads CASSPPGDTQYF. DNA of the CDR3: TGTGCCAGCAGCCCCCCGGGGGATACGCAGTATTTT.

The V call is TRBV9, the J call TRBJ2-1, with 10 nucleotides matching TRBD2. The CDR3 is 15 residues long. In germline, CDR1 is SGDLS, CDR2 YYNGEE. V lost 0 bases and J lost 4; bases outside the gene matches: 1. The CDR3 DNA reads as TGTGCCAGCAGCGTAGAACTAGCGGGGTACAATGAGCAGTTCTTC. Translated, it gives CASSVELAGYNEQFF.